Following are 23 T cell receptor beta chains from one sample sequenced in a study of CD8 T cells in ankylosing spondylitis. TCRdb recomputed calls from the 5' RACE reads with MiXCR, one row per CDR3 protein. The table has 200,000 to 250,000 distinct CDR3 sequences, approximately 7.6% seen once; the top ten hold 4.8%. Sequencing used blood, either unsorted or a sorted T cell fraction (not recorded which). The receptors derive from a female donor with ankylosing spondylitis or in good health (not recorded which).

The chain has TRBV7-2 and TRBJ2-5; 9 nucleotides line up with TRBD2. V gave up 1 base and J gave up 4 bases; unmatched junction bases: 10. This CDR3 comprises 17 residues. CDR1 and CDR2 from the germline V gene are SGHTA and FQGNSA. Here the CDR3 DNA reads TGTGCCAGCAGCTTAGGCGGTGATAGCGGGAGATCAGAGACCCAGTACTTC. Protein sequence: CASSLGGDSGRSETQYF.

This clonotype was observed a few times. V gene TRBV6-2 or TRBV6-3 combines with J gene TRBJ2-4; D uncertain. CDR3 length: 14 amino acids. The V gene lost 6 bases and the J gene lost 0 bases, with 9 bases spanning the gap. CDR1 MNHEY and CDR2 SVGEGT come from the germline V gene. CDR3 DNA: TGTGCCAGCAGGCAGTCTTTAGCCAAAAACATTCAGTACTTC. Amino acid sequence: CASRQSLAKNIQYF.

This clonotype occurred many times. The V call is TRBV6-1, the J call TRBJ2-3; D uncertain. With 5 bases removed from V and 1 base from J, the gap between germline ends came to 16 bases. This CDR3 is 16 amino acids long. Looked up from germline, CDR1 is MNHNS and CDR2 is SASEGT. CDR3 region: CASSKMAIRGTDTQYF. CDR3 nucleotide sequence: TGTGCCAGCAGTAAGATGGCCATCAGAGGCACAGATACGCAGTATTTT.

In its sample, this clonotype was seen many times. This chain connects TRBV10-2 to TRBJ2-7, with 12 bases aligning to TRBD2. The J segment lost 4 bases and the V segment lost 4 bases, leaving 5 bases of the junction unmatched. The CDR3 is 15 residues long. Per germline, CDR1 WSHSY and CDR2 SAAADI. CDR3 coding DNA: TGCGCCAGCAGTGTAACTAGCGGGGGGACTTACGAGCAGTACTTC. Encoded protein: CASSVTSGGTYEQYF.

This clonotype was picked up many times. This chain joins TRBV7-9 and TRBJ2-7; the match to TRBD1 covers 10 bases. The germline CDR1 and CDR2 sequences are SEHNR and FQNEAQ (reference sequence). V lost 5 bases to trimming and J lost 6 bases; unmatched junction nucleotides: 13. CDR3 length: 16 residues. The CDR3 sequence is CASSPRRDRGSSEQYF. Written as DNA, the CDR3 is TGTGCCAGCAGCCCAAGACGGGACAGGGGATCTAGCGAGCAGTACTTC.

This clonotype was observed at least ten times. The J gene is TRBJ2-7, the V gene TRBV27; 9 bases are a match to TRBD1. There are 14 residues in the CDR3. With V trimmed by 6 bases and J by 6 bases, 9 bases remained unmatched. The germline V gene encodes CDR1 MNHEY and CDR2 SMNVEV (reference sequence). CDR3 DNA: TGTGCCAGCAGCCGGGACAGGGTGGGCGTCGAGCAGTACTTC. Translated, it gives CASSRDRVGVEQYF.

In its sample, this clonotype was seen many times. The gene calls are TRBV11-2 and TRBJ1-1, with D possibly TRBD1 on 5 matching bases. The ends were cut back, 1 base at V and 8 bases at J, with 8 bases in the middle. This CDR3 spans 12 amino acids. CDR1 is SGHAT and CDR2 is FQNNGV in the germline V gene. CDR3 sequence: CASSLAGPEAFF. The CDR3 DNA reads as TGTGCCAGCAGCTTAGCGGGACCAGAAGCTTTCTTT.

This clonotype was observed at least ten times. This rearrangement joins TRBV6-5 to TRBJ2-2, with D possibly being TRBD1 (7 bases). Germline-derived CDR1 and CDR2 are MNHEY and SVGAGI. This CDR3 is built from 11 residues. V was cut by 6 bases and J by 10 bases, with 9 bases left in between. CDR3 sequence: CASSRGAELFF. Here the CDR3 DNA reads TGTGCCAGCAGCAGGGGGGCGGAGCTGTTTTTT.

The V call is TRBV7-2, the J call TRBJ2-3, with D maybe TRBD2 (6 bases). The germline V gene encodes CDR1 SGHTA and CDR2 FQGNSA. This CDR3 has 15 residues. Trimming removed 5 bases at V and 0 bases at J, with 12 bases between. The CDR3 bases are TGTGCCAGCAGCCGATGGGACTCGAGCACAGATACGCAGTATTTT. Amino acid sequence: CASSRWDSSTDTQYF.

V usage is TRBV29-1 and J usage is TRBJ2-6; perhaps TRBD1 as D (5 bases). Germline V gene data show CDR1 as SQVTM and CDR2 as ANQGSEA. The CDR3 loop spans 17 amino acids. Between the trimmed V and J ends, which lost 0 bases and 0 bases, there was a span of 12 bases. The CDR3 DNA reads TGCAGCGTTGAAGATCCAGGGAAGAGCTCTGGGGCCAACGTCCTGACTTTC. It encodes CSVEDPGKSSGANVLTF.

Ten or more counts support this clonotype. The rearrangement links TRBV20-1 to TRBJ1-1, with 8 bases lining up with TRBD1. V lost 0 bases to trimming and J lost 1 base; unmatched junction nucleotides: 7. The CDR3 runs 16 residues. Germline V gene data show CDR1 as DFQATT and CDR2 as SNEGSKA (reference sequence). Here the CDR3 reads CSAREGRGLGNTEAFF. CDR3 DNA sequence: TGCAGTGCTAGAGAGGGCAGGGGGCTCGGGAACACTGAAGCTTTCTTT.

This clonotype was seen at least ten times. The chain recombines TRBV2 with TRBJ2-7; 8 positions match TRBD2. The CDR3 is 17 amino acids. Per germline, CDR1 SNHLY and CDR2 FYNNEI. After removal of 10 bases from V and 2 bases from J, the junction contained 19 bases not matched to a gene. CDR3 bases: TGTGCCACCAAAAGGGGTACCAGCGGGGGATTACCCTACGAGCAGTACTTC. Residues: CATKRGTSGGLPYEQYF. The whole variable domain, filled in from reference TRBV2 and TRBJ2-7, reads EPEVTQTPSHQVTQMGQEVILRCVPISNHLYFYWYRQILGQKVEFLVSFYNNEISEKSEIFDDQFSVERPDGSNFTLKIRSTKLEDSAMYFCATKRGTSGGLPYEQYFGPGTRLTVT.

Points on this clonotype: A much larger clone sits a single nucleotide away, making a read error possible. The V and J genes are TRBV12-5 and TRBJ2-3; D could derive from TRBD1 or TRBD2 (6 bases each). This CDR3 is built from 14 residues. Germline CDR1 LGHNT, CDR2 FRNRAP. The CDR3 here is CAGGLGGVADTQYF. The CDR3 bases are TGTGCTGGTGGTTTGGGGGGCGTTGCAGATACGCAGTATTTT.

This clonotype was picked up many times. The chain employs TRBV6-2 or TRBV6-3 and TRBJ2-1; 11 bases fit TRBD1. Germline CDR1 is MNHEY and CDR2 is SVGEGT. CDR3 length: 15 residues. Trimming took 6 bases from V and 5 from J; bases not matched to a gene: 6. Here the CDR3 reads CASRTGTGGHNEQFF. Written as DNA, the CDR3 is TGTGCCAGCAGAACCGGGACAGGGGGGCACAATGAGCAGTTCTTC.

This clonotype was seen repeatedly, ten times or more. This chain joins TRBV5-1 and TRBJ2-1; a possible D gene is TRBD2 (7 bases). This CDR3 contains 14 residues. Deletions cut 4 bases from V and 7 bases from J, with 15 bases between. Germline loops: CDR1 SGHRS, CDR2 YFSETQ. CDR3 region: CASSPRGRGNEQFF. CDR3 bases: TGCGCCAGCAGCCCGCGAGGGAGGGGGAATGAGCAGTTCTTC. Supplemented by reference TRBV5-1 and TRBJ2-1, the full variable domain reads KAGVTQTPRYLIKTRGQQVTLSCSPISGHRSVSWYQQTPGQGLQFLFEYFSETQRNKGNFPGRFSGRQFSNSRSEMNVSTLELGDSALYLCASSPRGRGNEQFFGPGTRLTVL.

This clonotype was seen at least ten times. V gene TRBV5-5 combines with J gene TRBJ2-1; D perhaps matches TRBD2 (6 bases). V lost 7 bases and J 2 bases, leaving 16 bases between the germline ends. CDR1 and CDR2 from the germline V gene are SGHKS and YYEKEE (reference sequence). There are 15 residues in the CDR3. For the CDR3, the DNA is TGTGCCAGCTACGGAGGGGAGACGCCCTACAATGAGCAGTTCTTC. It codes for CASYGGETPYNEQFF. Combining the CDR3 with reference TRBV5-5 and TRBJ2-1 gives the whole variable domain DAGVTQSPTHLIKTRGQQVTLRCSPISGHKSVSWYQQVLGQGPQFIFQYYEKEERGRGNFPDRFSARQFPNYSSELNVNALLLGDSALYLCASYGGETPYNEQFFGPGTRLTVL.

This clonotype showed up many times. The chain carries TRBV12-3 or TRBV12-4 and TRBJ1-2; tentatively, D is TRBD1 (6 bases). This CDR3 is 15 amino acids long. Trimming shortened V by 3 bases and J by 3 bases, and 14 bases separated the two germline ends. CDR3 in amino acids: CASSFRGRGDYGYTF. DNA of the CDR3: TGTGCCAGCAGTTTCAGGGGCCGCGGGGACTATGGCTACACCTTC.

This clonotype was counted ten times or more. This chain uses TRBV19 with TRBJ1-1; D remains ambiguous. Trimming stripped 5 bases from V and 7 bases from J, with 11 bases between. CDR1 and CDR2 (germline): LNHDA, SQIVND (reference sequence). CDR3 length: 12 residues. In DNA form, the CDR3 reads TGTGCCAGTAGTTCCCGTACCAGTGAAGCTTTCTTT. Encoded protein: CASSSRTSEAFF. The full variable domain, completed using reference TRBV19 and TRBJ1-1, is DGGITQSPKYLFRKEGQNVTLSCEQNLNHDAMYWYRQDPGQGLRLIYYSQIVNDFQKGDIAEGYSVSREKKESFPLTVTSAQKNPTAFYLCASSSRTSEAFFGQGTRLTVV.

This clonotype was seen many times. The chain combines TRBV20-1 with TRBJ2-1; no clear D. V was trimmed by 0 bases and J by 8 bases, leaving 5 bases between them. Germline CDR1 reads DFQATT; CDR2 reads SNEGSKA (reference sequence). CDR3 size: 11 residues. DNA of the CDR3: TGCAGTGCTAGAGATAAGGATGAGCAGTTCTTC. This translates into CSARDKDEQFF.

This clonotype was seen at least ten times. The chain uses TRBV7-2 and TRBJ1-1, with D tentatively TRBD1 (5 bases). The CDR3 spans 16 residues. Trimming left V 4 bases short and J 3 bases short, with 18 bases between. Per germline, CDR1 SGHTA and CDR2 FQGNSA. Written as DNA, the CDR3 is TGTGCCAGCAGCTGGGACGTCGAGGGGCTACACACTGAAGCTTTCTTT. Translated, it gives CASSWDVEGLHTEAFF.

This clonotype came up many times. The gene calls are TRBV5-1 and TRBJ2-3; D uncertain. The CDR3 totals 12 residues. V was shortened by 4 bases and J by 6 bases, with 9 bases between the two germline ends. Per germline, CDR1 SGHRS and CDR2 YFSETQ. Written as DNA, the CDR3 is TGCGCCAGCAGCCCGTCTTCCGATACGCAGTATTTT. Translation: CASSPSSDTQYF.

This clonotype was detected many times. CDR3 sequence: CASSLPGTATLHF. In nucleotides, the CDR3 is TGTGCCAGCAGCTTACCAGGAACGGCAACCCTCCACTTT. The V call is TRBV7-2, the J call TRBJ1-6; D ambiguous. Germline V gene lookup returns CDR1 SGHTA and CDR2 FQGNSA. Trimming stripped 2 bases from V and 14 bases from J, with 13 bases between. The CDR3 is 13 residues long.

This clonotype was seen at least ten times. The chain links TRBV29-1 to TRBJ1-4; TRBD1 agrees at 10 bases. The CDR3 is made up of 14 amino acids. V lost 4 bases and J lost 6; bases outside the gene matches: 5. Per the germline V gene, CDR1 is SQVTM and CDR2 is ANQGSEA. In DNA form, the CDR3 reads TGCAGCGTTGCCCCCGGGACAGGGGATGAAAAACTGTTTTTT. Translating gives CSVAPGTGDEKLFF.